Given below is one T cell receptor beta chain in context. The source of the sample is a study of T cell responses to AZD1222 COVID-19 vaccine. Only in-frame clones appear in the TCRdb table, and some are missing; sequencing was by immunoSEQ multiplex PCR. The table has approximately 160,000 clones, about 91% seen once; the top ten hold around 2.3%. Germline CDR1 reads LNHDA; CDR2 reads SQIVND (reference sequence). Trimming took off 5 bases at V and 2 bases at J, with 7 bases between the two ends. The CDR3 sequence is 13 residues long. The gene calls are TRBV19 and TRBJ2-1; D is uncertain. Sequencing used peripheral blood, obtained on day 0 of AZD1222 vaccination. This clonotype was obtained from an adult in good health. The CDR3: CASSDDTYNEQFF. The CDR3 nucleotides are TGTGCCAGTAGTGACGACACCTACAATGAGCAGTTCTTC.